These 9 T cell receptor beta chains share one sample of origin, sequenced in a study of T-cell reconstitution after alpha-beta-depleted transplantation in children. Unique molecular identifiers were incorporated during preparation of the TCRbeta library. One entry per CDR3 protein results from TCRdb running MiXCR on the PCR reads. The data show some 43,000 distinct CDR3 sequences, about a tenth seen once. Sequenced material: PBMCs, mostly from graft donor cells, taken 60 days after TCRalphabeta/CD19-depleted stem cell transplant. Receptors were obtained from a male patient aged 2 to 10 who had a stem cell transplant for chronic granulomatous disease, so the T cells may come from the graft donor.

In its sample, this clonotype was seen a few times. CDR3 in DNA: TGCGCCAGCAGCACAGGACAGGGGGCGGTCACTGAAGCTTTCTTT. As protein: CASSTGQGAVTEAFF. The rearrangement uses TRBV5-1 and TRBJ1-1; 11 bases are shared with TRBD1. After removal of 4 bases from V and 4 bases from J, the junction contained 6 bases not matched to a gene. This CDR3 contains 15 residues. Per germline, CDR1 SGHRS and CDR2 YFSETQ.

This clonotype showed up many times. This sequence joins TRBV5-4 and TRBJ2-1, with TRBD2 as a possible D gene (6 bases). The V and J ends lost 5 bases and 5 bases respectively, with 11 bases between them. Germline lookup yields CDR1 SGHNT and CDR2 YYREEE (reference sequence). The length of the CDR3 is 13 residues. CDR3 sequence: CASSRLVDNEQFF. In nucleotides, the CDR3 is TGTGCCAGCAGTAGACTAGTCGACAATGAGCAGTTCTTC.

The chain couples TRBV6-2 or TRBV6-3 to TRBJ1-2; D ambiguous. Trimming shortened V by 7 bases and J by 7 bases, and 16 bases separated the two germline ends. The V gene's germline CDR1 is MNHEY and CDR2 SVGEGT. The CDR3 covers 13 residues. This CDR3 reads CASTLTATGGYTF. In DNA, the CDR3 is TGTGCCAGCACCCTTACAGCCACCGGTGGCTACACCTTC.

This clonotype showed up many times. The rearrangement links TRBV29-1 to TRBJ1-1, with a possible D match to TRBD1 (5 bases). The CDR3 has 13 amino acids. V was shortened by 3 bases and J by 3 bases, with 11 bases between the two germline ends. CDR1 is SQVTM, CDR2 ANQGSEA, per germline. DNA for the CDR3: TGCAGCGTTGACCGGGGGGTCGACACTGAAGCTTTCTTT. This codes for CSVDRGVDTEAFF.

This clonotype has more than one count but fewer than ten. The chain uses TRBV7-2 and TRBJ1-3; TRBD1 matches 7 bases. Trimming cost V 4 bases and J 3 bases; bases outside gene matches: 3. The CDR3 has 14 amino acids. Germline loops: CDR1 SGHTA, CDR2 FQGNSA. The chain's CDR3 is CASSSTGVGNTIYF. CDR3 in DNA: TGTGCCAGCAGCTCCACAGGGGTTGGAAACACCATATATTTT. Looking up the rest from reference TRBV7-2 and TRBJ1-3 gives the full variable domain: GAGVSQSPSNKVTEKGKDVELRCDPISGHTALYWYRQSLGQGLEFLIYFQGNSAPDKSGLPSDRFSAERTGGSVSTLTIQRTQQEDSAVYLCASSSTGVGNTIYFGEGSWLTVV.

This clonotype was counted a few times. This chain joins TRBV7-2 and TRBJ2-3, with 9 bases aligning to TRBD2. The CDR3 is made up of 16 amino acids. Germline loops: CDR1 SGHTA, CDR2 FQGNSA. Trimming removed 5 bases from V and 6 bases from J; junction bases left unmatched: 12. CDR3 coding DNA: TGTGCCAGCAGCGTACTTAGCGGGAGTCCCCGGGATACGCAGTATTTT. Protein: CASSVLSGSPRDTQYF.

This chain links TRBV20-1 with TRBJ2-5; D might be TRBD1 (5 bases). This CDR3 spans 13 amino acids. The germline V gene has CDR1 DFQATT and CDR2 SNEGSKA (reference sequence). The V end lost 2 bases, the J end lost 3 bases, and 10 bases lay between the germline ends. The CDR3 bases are TGCAGTGCTAGAAGGACACTGGAAGAGACCCAGTACTTC. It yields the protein CSARRTLEETQYF.

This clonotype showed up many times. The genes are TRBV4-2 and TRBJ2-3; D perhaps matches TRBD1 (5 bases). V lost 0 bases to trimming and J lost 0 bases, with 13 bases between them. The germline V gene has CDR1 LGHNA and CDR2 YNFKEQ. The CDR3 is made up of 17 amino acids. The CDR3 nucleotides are TGTGCCAGCAGCCAAGATCAGGGCGCCCTTAGCACAGATACGCAGTATTTT. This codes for CASSQDQGALSTDTQYF.

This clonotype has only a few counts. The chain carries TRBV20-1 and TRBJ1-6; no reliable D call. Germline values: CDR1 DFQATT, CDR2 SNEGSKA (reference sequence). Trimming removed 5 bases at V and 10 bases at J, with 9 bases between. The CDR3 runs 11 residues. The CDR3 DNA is TGCAGTGCTGACTTTGGCTCACCCCTCCACTTT. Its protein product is CSADFGSPLHF.